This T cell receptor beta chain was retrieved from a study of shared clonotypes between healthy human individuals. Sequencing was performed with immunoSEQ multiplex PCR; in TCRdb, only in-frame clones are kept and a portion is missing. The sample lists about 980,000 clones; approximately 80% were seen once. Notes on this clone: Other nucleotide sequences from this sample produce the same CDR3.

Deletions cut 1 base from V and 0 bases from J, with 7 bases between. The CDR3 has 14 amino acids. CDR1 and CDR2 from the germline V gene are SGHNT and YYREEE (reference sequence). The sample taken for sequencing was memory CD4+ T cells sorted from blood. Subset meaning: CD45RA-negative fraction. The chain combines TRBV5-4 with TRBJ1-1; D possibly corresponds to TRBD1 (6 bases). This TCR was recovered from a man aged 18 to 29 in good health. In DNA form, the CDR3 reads TGTGCCAGCAGCTTGCAGGGGATGAACACTGAAGCTTTCTTT. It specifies CASSLQGMNTEAFF.